This is a list of T cell receptor beta chains from one sample in a study of tumor and adjacent non-tumor tissue in lung cancer. TCRdb re-analysed the multiplex PCR reads in MiXCR, keeping a single row per CDR3 protein. The sample has roughly 81,000 distinct CDR3 sequences, around three fifths seen once; the top ten hold 15%. Sequencing was done on a sample of lung tumor tissue. The receptor source for this set is a man between 70 and 80 years old with non-small cell lung cancer. Each CDR3 is given with its conserved first and last residue. The D gene is left open where the match is weak. Size is stated for part of the rows, as once, few or many counts, or as a class when the clone is expanded.

d_gene,abundance,j_gene,v_gene,CDR3nt,CDR3aa
TRBD1,.,TRBJ2-7,TRBV20-1,TGCAGTGCTACGGGACAGTTCTCCAACGAGCAGTACTTC,CSATGQFSNEQYF
TRBD1,.,TRBJ2-7,TRBV2,TGTGCCAGCAGTAGATCGGGACAGGTGTGCGAGCAGTACTTC,CASSRSGQVCEQYF
TRBD1,.,TRBJ2-6,TRBV29-1,TGCAGCGTTCCCGGGACAGCCTGTGAGGCCGACGTCCTGACTTTC,CSVPGTACEADVLTF
.,once,TRBJ2-2,TRBV11-2,TGTGACAGCAGCCCTCCTCTGACAAGGGGCACCGGGGAGCTATTTTTT,CDSSPPLTRGTGELFF
.,.,TRBJ2-7,TRBV11-2,TGTGCCATCAGCCTCTCCCTTGGGGGTTTCTACGAGCTGTACTTC,CAISLSLGGFYELYF
TRBD1,few,TRBJ2-7,TRBV5-5,TGTGCCAGCAGCCCTGTTGGGACAGGGGCAGACGAGCAGTACTTC,CASSPVGTGADEQYF
.,.,TRBJ2-7,TRBV29-1,TGCAGCGTTGTTTCGGGGAACTCCTACGAGCAGTACTTC,CSVVSGNSYEQYF
.,.,TRBJ1-5,TRBV11-2,TGTGCCAGCAGCTCCTCGGGGAGGAACACAGATACTCAGCATTTT,CASSSSGRNTDTQHF
.,.,TRBJ2-3,TRBV4-1,TGCGCCAGCATCCAAGGCCTAGAGGGAGATACGCACTATTTT,CASIQGLEGDTHYF
.,.,TRBJ1-1,TRBV7-9,TGTGCCAGCAGCCGGACATGTTCGAACACTGAAGCTTTCTTT,CASSRTCSNTEAFF
.,.,TRBJ2-7,TRBV4-2,TGTGCCAATAGCCAAGTGTTTAGCGGACCCTACGAGCAGTACTTC,CANSQVFSGPYEQYF
TRBD1,.,TRBJ2-7,TRBV11-2,TGTGCCAGTAGCTTAGTAGAAGGGACAGAGACCTACGAGCAGTACTTC,CASSLVEGTETYEQYF
.,few,TRBJ2-2,TRBV11-2,TGTGCCAGTAGCCCAAACCTAATCTCGAGCACCGGGGAGCTGTTTTTT,CASSPNLISSTGELFF
.,.,TRBJ2-3,TRBV4-1,TGCGCCAGCAACCAAGATAGGATAACAGGTACGCAGTATTTT,CASNQDRITGTQYF
.,few,TRBJ2-7,TRBV28,TGTGCCAGCAATTACCAGGGGAGGAACGAGCAGTACTTC,CASNYQGRNEQYF
.,.,TRBJ2-7,TRBV7-9,TGTGCCAGCAGCCTAGATTGGGCGGAGGGAGAGCAGTACTTC,CASSLDWAEGEQYF
TRBD2,.,TRBJ2-3,TRBV12-3/TRBV12-4,TGTGCCAGCAGTTCGGGACTAGCGCGCATAGATACGCATTATTTT,CASSSGLARIDTHYF
TRBD2,.,TRBJ2-1,TRBV6-6,TGTGTCAGCAGTTACGGTCGGGTAGCGGGGGGGCTCGAGCAGCTCTTC,CVSSYGRVAGGLEQLF
.,.,TRBJ2-7,TRBV28,TGTGCCAGCAGTTTATACCAGTGGTTGACGGCCTACGAGCAGTACTTC,CASSLYQWLTAYEQYF
TRBD2,many,TRBJ2-3,TRBV6-5,TGTGCCAGCAGCCCATTGCGGGGGACCGGGGATACGCAGTATTTT,CASSPLRGTGDTQYF
.,many,TRBJ2-7,TRBV29-1,TGCAGCGCGGGGGGTATTTGGGGGGCCCCCTACGAGCAGTACTTC,CSAGGIWGAPYEQYF
.,.,TRBJ2-2,TRBV28,TGTGCCAGCACCGGGGGGCCCAGGGAGCTGCTTTTT,CASTGGPRELLF
TRBD2,.,TRBJ2-3,TRBV29-1,TGCAATGTTGGGGCTAGCGGGAGTGCAGATACGCAGTATTTT,CNVGASGSADTQYF
TRBD2,medium-sized,TRBJ2-3,TRBV20-1,TGCAGTGCTAGGGGTTGGGGGGGGACAGATACGCAGTATTTT,CSARGWGGTDTQYF
.,.,TRBJ2-1,TRBV4-1,TGCGCCAGCAGCCGAGTATCGGAGAGCTCCTACAAGGAGCAGTTCTTC,CASSRVSESSYKEQFF
.,.,TRBJ2-2,TRBV6-2/TRBV6-3,TGTGCCAGCAGAGGCGGGACAGAGGACATCGGGGAGCTGTTTTTT,CASRGGTEDIGELFF
TRBD1,.,TRBJ2-1,TRBV7-2,TGTGCCAGCAGGGGACCGGGACAGGGGGCAATCAATGAGCAGTTCTTC,CASRGPGQGAINEQFF
.,.,TRBJ1-1,TRBV11-2,TGTGCCAGCAGCTTAGAGGGGGGAACGGACACTGAAGCTTTCTTT,CASSLEGGTDTEAFF
.,.,TRBJ2-1,TRBV6-6,TGTGCCAGCAATTACTTGTCAGGATTATACAATGAGCAGTTCTTC,CASNYLSGLYNEQFF
TRBD2,.,TRBJ2-7,TRBV11-2,TGTGCCAGCAGCCTTGTGACTAGCGGGAGCCACGAGCAGCACTTC,CASSLVTSGSHEQHF
.,once,TRBJ1-1,TRBV5-4,TGTGCCAGCAGCGTACGGGGGGCTAACACTGAAGCTTTCTTC,CASSVRGANTEAFF
.,many,TRBJ2-3,TRBV5-5,TGTGCCAGCAGCTTGGGCGGGGGCACAGATACGCAGTATTTT,CASSLGGGTDTQYF
.,medium-sized,TRBJ1-5,TRBV4-2,TGTGCCAGCAGCCAAGGGGATAAGAAAGGGCCCAGGCAGCCCCAGCATTTT,CASSQGDKKGPRQPQHF
.,.,TRBJ1-5,TRBV12-3/TRBV12-4,TGTGCATGCAGCCCCCGGGGGGAGCATCAGCCCCAGCATTTT,CACSPRGEHQPQHF
.,.,TRBJ2-7,TRBV11-2,TGTGCCAGCAGCTTAGCGACCGACTCCTACGAGCAATACTTC,CASSLATDSYEQYF
TRBD1,.,TRBJ2-2,TRBV12-3/TRBV12-4,TGTGCCAGTAGTTGGGGGATAGGGGGCATCGGGGAGCTGTTTTTT,CASSWGIGGIGELFF
.,.,TRBJ1-1,TRBV11-3,TGTGCCAGCAGCCCCGGGCTGGGTACTGAAACTTTCTTT,CASSPGLGTETFF
.,.,TRBJ1-4,TRBV6-1,TGTGCCAGCAGTGAACTGGGAACAGGAGAAAAACTGTTTTTT,CASSELGTGEKLFF
.,.,TRBJ1-2,TRBV6-6,TGTGCCAGCGTCGGACGGGGGGTTAACTATGGCTACACCTTC,CASVGRGVNYGYTF
.,.,TRBJ2-7,TRBV10-2,TGCGCCAGCAGTGCAGGGGGGGCAGGGACCTACGAGCAGTATTTC,CASSAGGAGTYEQYF
.,.,TRBJ1-1,TRBV4-1,TGCGCCAGCAGCCCCCGAACGACGAGTTGGGGTGACACTGAATCTTTCTTT,CASSPRTTSWGDTESFF
.,many,TRBJ1-1,TRBV12-3/TRBV12-4,TGTGCCAGCACCTTGGGGGGCACTGAAGCTTTCTTT,CASTLGGTEAFF
.,.,TRBJ2-2,TRBV28,TGTGCCAGCAACCTGTGTGGAGCCGGGGAGCTGTCTTTT,CASNLCGAGELSF
.,.,TRBJ1-5,TRBV4-1,TGCACCAGCAGCCAAACCAGACCGGACCCTGAGCCCCAGCATTTT,CTSSQTRPDPEPQHF
.,.,TRBJ2-7,TRBV5-6,TGTGTCAGCAGCCTGGTAGGGGGTGAGCAGTACTTC,CVSSLVGGEQYF
TRBD2,.,TRBJ2-7,TRBV29-1,TGCAGCTTTGAAGCACCGGCTAGCGGGAGCTACAAGCAGTACTTC,CSFEAPASGSYKQYF
TRBD1,.,TRBJ2-5,TRBV6-6,TGTGCCAACACCGACAGGGATACCCAGTACTTT,CANTDRDTQYF
.,.,TRBJ2-1,TRBV11-1,TGTGCAAGCAGCTTCGCGAGACAGATTTCTAGCGAGGGGGCGCGTGAGCAGTTCTTC,CASSFARQISSEGAREQFF
TRBD1,many,TRBJ1-2,TRBV6-4,TGTGCCAGCAGTGACCCGGGACAGGGGGACTATGGCTACACCTTC,CASSDPGQGDYGYTF
TRBD2,few,TRBJ2-5,TRBV6-4,TGTGCCAGCAGTCCTAGCGGGGGGGCCGGTGAGACCCAGTACTTC,CASSPSGGAGETQYF
.,.,TRBJ1-2,TRBV7-9,TGTCCCAGCAGCGCGAAGGGGTGGCCTAACTATGGCTACACCTTT,CPSSAKGWPNYGYTF
.,.,TRBJ2-5,TRBV12-3/TRBV12-4,TGTGTCAGCACCGGAGGGGAGACTCAGTACTTC,CVSTGGETQYF
.,many,TRBJ2-1,TRBV14,TGTGCCAGCAGCCAAGTACCAGGGGGGCAGGTCGTTCAGTTCTTC,CASSQVPGGQVVQFF
.,.,TRBJ2-7,TRBV11-1,TGTGCCAGCAGCCCAGGTCGAACCAGCTCCTACGAGCAGTACTTC,CASSPGRTSSYEQYF
.,few,TRBJ2-7,TRBV2,TGTGCCAGCAGTGCGGGCGGGGCCTACGAGCGGTACTTC,CASSAGGAYERYF
.,few,TRBJ2-2,TRBV5-1,TGCGCCAGCAGCTTACGGCAGTCAAACACCGGGGAGCTGTTTTTT,CASSLRQSNTGELFF
TRBD1,.,TRBJ2-1,TRBV11-2,TGTGCCAGCAGACGGGGGACAGGGGAGGTCAATGACCAGTTCTTC,CASRRGTGEVNDQFF